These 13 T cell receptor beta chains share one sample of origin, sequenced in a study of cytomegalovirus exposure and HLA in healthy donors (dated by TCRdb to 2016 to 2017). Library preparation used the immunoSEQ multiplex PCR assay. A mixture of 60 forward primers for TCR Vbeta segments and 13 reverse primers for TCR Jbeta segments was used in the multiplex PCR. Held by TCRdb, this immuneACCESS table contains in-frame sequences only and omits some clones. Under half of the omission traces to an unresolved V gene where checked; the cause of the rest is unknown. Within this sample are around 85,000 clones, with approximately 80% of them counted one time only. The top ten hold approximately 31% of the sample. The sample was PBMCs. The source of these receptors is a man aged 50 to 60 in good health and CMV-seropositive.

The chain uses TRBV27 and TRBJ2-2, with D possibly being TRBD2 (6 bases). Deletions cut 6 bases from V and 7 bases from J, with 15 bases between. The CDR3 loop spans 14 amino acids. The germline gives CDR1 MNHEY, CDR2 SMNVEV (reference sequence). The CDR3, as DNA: TGTGCCAGCAGGTGGAGGGCAGAGGTCGGGGAGCTGTTTTTT. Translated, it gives CASRWRAEVGELFF.

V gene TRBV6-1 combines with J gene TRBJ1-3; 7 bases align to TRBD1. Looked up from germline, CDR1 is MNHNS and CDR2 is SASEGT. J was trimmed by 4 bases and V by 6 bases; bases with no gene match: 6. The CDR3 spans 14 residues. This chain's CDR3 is CASSPGTAGNTIYF. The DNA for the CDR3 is TGTGCCAGCAGCCCTGGGACAGCCGGAAACACCATATATTTT.

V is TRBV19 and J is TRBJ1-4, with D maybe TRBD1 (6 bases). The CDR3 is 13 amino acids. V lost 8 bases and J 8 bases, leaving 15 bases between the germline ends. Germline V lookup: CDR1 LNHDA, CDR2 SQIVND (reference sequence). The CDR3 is CASDAGQGEKLFF. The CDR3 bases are TGTGCCAGTGACGCCGGGCAGGGGGAAAAACTGTTTTTT. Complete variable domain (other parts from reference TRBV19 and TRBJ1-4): DGGITQSPKYLFRKEGQNVTLSCEQNLNHDAMYWYRQDPGQGLRLIYYSQIVNDFQKGDIAEGYSVSREKKESFPLTVTSAQKNPTAFYLCASDAGQGEKLFFGSGTQLSVL.

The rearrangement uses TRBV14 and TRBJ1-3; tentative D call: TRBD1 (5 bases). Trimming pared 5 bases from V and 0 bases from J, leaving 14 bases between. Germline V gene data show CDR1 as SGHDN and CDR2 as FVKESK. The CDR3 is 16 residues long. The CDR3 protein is CASSKRGVRSGNTIYF. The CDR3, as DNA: TGTGCCAGCAGCAAGCGGGGGGTACGCTCTGGAAACACCATATATTTT.

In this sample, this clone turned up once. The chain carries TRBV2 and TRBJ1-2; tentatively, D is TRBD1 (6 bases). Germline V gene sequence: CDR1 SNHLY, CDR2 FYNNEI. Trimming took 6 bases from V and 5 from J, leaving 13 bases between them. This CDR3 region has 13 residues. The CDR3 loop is CASRETGTYGYTF. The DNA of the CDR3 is TGTGCCAGCAGGGAGACAGGCACATATGGCTACACCTTC. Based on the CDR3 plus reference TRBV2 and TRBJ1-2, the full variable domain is EPEVTQTPSHQVTQMGQEVILRCVPISNHLYFYWYRQILGQKVEFLVSFYNNEISEKSEIFDDQFSVERPDGSNFTLKIRSTKLEDSAMYFCASRETGTYGYTFGSGTRLTVV.

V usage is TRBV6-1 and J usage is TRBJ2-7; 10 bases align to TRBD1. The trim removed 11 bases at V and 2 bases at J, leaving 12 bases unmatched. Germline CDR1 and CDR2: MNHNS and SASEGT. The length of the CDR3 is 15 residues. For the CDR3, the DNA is TGTGCCGTCCGATCCGGGACAGGGGCAGCCTACGAGCAGTACTTC. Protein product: CAVRSGTGAAYEQYF.

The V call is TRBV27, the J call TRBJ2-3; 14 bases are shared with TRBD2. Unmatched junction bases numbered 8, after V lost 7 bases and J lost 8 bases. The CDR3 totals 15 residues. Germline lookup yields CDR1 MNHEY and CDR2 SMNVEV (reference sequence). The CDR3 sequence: CASTGLAGGLGTQYF. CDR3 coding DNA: TGTGCCAGCACCGGACTAGCGGGAGGCCTCGGTACGCAGTATTTT.

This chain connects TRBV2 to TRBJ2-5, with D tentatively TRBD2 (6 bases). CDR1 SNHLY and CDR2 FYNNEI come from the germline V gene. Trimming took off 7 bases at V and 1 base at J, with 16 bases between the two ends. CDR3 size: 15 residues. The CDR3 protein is CASNAPSGVQETQYF. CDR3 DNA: TGTGCCAGCAACGCCCCTTCGGGGGTCCAAGAGACCCAGTACTTC.

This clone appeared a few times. Written as DNA, the CDR3 is TGCAGCGGCGGACAGGGAGGGGGGGGCACTGAAGCTTTCTTT. Protein product: CSGGQGGGGTEAFF. The V and J genes are TRBV29-1 and TRBJ1-1; TRBD1 matches 8 bases. The CDR3 runs 14 residues. V lost 7 bases, J lost 4 bases, and 11 bases stayed unmatched. Germline CDR1 and CDR2: SQVTM and ANQGSEA.

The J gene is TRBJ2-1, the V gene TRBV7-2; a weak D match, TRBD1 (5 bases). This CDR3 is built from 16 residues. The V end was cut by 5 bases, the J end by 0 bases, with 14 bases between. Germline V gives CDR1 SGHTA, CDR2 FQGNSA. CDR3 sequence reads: CASSTRQTSSYNEQFF. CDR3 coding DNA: TGTGCCAGCAGCACCCGACAGACGAGCTCCTACAATGAGCAGTTCTTC.

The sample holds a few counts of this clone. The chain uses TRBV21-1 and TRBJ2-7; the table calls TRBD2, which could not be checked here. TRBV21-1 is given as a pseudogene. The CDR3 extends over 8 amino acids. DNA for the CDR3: TGTGCCACTATGTCGCAGTACTTC. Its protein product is CATMSQYF.

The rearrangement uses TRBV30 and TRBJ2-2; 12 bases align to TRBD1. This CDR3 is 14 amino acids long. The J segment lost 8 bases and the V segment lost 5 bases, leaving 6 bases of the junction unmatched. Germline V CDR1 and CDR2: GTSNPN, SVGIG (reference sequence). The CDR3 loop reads CAWQAGQGAGELFF. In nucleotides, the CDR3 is TGTGCCTGGCAGGCGGGACAGGGGGCGGGGGAGCTGTTTTTT.

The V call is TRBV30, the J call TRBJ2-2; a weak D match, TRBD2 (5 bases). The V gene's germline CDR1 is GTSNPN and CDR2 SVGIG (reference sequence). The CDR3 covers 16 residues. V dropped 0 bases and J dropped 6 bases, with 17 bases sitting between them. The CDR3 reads CAWSVPPTSPAGELFF. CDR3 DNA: TGTGCCTGGAGTGTCCCCCCCACTAGTCCGGCCGGGGAGCTGTTTTTT. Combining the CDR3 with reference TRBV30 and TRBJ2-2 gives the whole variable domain SQTIHQWPATLVQPVGSPLSLECTVEGTSNPNLYWYRQAAGRGLQLLFYSVGIGQISSEVPQNLSASRPQDRQFILSSKKLLLSDSGFYLCAWSVPPTSPAGELFFGEGSRLTVL.